One and the same sample provided the 17 T cell receptor beta chains below, sequenced in a study of shared clonotypes between healthy human individuals. Clones were sequenced by immunoSEQ multiplex PCR, and TCRdb holds only the in-frame ones, with some missing. The table lists 300,000 to 400,000 clones, roughly 70% of them singletons, with more than 9% in the top ten. The sample taken for sequencing was memory CD4+ T cells sorted from blood. As to subset: CD45RA-negative fraction. The receptor set was obtained from a man in his thirties or forties in good health.

V gene TRBV5-4 combines with J gene TRBJ1-2; D unresolved. The V end was cut by 0 bases, the J end by 5 bases, with 14 bases between. Germline V gene data show CDR1 as SGHNT and CDR2 as YYREEE (reference sequence). The CDR3 is 15 amino acids. CDR3 protein: CASSLEGRTQYGYTF. CDR3 nucleotide sequence: TGTGCCAGCAGCTTGGAAGGACGGACGCAATATGGCTACACCTTC.

In regard to this clone: One end of the junction is discordant with germline, which a read error may explain. V and J are TRBV30 and TRBJ2-7; TRBD2 matches 13 bases. Germline values: CDR1 GTSNPN, CDR2 SVGIG (reference sequence). The CDR3 extends over 13 amino acids. The CDR3 sequence is CAWSVLAGGPFRF. CDR3 sequence (DNA): TGTGCCTGGAGTGTACTAGCGGGAGGGCCGTTTCGCTTC.

The chain has TRBV6-1 and TRBJ2-1; 11 nucleotides match TRBD2. The CDR3 sequence is 14 residues long. V lost 2 bases, J lost 6 bases, and 0 bases stayed unmatched. From germline, CDR1 is MNHNS and CDR2 SASEGT. CDR3 residues: CASSELAGGNEQFF. The DNA of the CDR3 is TGTGCCAGCAGTGAACTAGCGGGAGGCAATGAGCAGTTCTTC.

The count of this clone is one. The chain employs TRBV21-1 and TRBJ2-7; the table's D call TRBD1 went unverified against the DNA. TRBV21-1 is a recognized pseudogene. The CDR3 runs to 15 residues. For the CDR3, the DNA is TGTGCCAGCGGATACCGGGACAAGGGTCGCTACGAGCAGTACTTC. This gives the protein CASGYRDKGRYEQYF.

The rearrangement joins TRBV5-6 to TRBJ2-7, with TRBD2 identical over 7 bases. Germline V gene sequence: CDR1 SGHDT, CDR2 YYEEEE. V shed 1 base and J 7 bases; nucleotides not matched to a gene: 5. This CDR3 is built from 13 residues. This CDR3 reads CASSLIGGTEQYF. The CDR3 coding sequence is TGTGCCAGCAGCTTGATCGGGGGGACGGAGCAGTACTTC. The complete variable domain, with remaining parts taken from reference TRBV5-6 and TRBJ2-7, reads DAGVTQSPTHLIKTRGQQVTLRCSPKSGHDTVSWYQQALGQGPQFIFQYYEEEERQRGNFPDRFSGHQFPNYSSELNVNALLLGDSALYLCASSLIGGTEQYFGPGTRLTVT.

The chain uses TRBV7-6 and TRBJ2-7, with 10 positions matching TRBD2. This CDR3 spans 15 amino acids. Trimming removed 1 base from V and 6 bases from J; junction bases left unmatched: 6. CDR1 and CDR2 from the germline V gene are SGHVS and FNYEAQ. The DNA for the CDR3 is TGTGCCAGCAGCTTAGGTCTAGCGGGAGTAACCGAGCAGTACTTC. Its protein product is CASSLGLAGVTEQYF. The full variable domain, in which reference TRBV7-6 and TRBJ2-7 provide the parts outside the CDR3, is GAGVSQSPRYKVTKRGQDVALRCDPISGHVSLYWYRQALGQGPEFLTYFNYEAQQDKSGLPNDRFSAERPEGSISTLTIQRTEQRDSAMYRCASSLGLAGVTEQYFGPGTRLTVT.

This clone was recorded a few times. The chain links TRBV6-1 to TRBJ1-5; D is unresolved. V dropped 5 bases and J dropped 4 bases, with 15 bases sitting between them. CDR1 and CDR2 (germline): MNHNS, SASEGT. This CDR3 region has 15 residues. The DNA for the CDR3 is TGTGCCAGCAGTTCAGGCGGGAGCAGTAATCAGCCCCAGCATTTT. Translation gives CASSSGGSSNQPQHF.

The table lists this clone with a few counts. V gene TRBV5-1 combines with J gene TRBJ2-1, with D possibly TRBD2 on 5 matching bases. Trimming pared 3 bases from V and 7 bases from J, leaving 11 bases between. CDR1 and CDR2 (germline): SGHRS, YFSETQ. The CDR3 length is 13 residues. The CDR3 nucleotides are TGCGCCAGCAGCTCCCTCGGCGGGAATGAGCAGTTCTTC. Its translation: CASSSLGGNEQFF. The full variable domain, with the rest looked up from reference TRBV5-1 and TRBJ2-1, is KAGVTQTPRYLIKTRGQQVTLSCSPISGHRSVSWYQQTPGQGLQFLFEYFSETQRNKGNFPGRFSGRQFSNSRSEMNVSTLELGDSALYLCASSSLGGNEQFFGPGTRLTVL.

The rearrangement links TRBV18 to TRBJ1-6, with 8 positions matching TRBD1. Per the germline V gene, CDR1 is KGHSH and CDR2 is LQKENI. The CDR3 has 16 residues. V shed 0 bases and J 14 bases; nucleotides not matched to a gene: 12. The CDR3: CASSPPSGTGPSTLHF. In DNA, the CDR3 is TGTGCCAGCTCACCACCATCCGGGACAGGTCCCTCGACCCTCCACTTT.

The CDR3 DNA is TGCGCCAGCAGCTCCTCTGGGTTGTCCCCTATTTACGAGCAGTACTTC. Encoded protein: CASSSSGLSPIYEQYF. The chain combines TRBV5-1 with TRBJ2-7; no clear D. Germline CDR1 SGHRS, CDR2 YFSETQ. This CDR3 comprises 16 residues. Trimming shortened V by 3 bases and J by 4 bases, and 20 bases separated the two germline ends. The full variable domain, in which reference TRBV5-1 and TRBJ2-7 provide the parts outside the CDR3, is KAGVTQTPRYLIKTRGQQVTLSCSPISGHRSVSWYQQTPGQGLQFLFEYFSETQRNKGNFPGRFSGRQFSNSRSEMNVSTLELGDSALYLCASSSSGLSPIYEQYFGPGTRLTVT.

Turning to this clone: A read error is the likely source, as a far larger clone sits one nucleotide away. The rearrangement uses TRBV10-1 and TRBJ2-7; the match to TRBD2 covers 10 bases. The CDR3 length is 13 residues. The ends lost 0 bases at V and 11 bases at J; junction bases unmatched: 4. Germline-derived CDR1 and CDR2 are WNHNN and SYGVQD (reference sequence). CDR3 nucleotide sequence: TGCGCCAGCAGTGAGTCGATTAGCGGGAGGAAGTACTTC. Translated, it gives CASSESISGRKYF.

In its sample, this clone was seen a few times. The chain uses TRBV5-1 and TRBJ1-4; 7 bases match TRBD1. CDR3 length: 16 residues. V shed 2 bases, J shed 8 bases, and the junction held 12 bases outside the gene matches. From germline, CDR1 is SGHRS and CDR2 YFSETQ. CDR3 sequence reads: CASSLTPQGEREKLFF. For the CDR3, the DNA is TGCGCCAGCAGCTTAACGCCGCAGGGGGAAAGGGAAAAACTGTTTTTT.

This rearrangement joins TRBV5-1 to TRBJ2-2, with TRBD2 identical over 9 bases. Looked up from germline, CDR1 is SGHRS and CDR2 is YFSETQ. The CDR3 is made up of 15 amino acids. V lost 2 bases and J lost 3; bases outside the gene matches: 2. This chain's CDR3 is CASSFSGSYTGELFF. CDR3 in DNA: TGCGCCAGCAGCTTTAGCGGGAGCTACACCGGGGAGCTGTTTTTT.

The chain recombines TRBV9 with TRBJ2-5, with a possible D match to TRBD2 (5 bases). The CDR3 covers 14 residues. Germline CDR1 and CDR2: SGDLS and YYNGEE. The V gene lost 4 bases and the J gene lost 4 bases, with 14 bases spanning the gap. The CDR3 DNA reads TGTGCCAGCAGCATCACGGACTGGCCAGAGACCCAGTACTTC. Its translation is CASSITDWPETQYF.

This clone was observed a handful of times. Other DNA sequences within the sample encode an identical CDR3. The CDR3 loop is CASSSPGGTDTQYF. In DNA, the CDR3 is TGCGCCAGCAGCTCACCAGGCGGCACAGATACGCAGTATTTT. V gene TRBV5-1 combines with J gene TRBJ2-3; D gene unclear. The CDR3 is made up of 14 amino acids. From germline, CDR1 is SGHRS and CDR2 YFSETQ. Trimming removed 3 bases at V and 1 base at J, with 9 bases between.

The chain joins TRBV4-3 to TRBJ1-4; the D is unclear. V lost 2 bases and J lost 5, with 12 bases in between. Germline values: CDR1 LGHNA, CDR2 YSLEER. The CDR3 loop spans 15 amino acids. DNA of the CDR3: TGCGCCAGCAGCCAACAACTGGGGATCAATGAAAAACTGTTTTTT. Translated, it gives CASSQQLGINEKLFF.

This clone was seen a single time. The chain has TRBV18 and TRBJ2-7; 8 nucleotides agree with TRBD1. The V and J ends lost 5 bases and 5 bases, in that order; junction bases with no gene match: 11. This CDR3 region has 15 residues. CDR1 is KGHSH, CDR2 LQKENI, per germline. The CDR3 loop is CASSSERTGGNEQYF. Here the CDR3 DNA reads TGTGCCAGCTCATCCGAGCGAACAGGGGGAAACGAGCAGTACTTC. Supplemented by reference TRBV18 and TRBJ2-7, the full variable domain reads NAGVMQNPRHLVRRRGQEARLRCSPMKGHSHVYWYRQLPEEGLKFMVYLQKENIIDESGMPKERFSAEFPKEGPSILRIQQVVRGDSAAYFCASSSERTGGNEQYFGPGTRLTVT.